The sequence of this TCR beta chain was determined in a study of cytomegalovirus exposure and HLA in healthy donors. Vbeta (60) and Jbeta (13) primers were used in the PCR. Measured with immunoSEQ multiplex PCR; TCRdb has only the in-frame clones, and not every one. Of around 39,000 clones listed, approximately 75% are singletons. All donors participated as healthy donors of bone marrow. This CDR3 spans 16 amino acids. Trimming took 5 bases from V and 4 from J, leaving 17 bases between them. Germline V gene lookup returns CDR1 MNHEY and CDR2 SMNVEV (reference sequence). General study points: Later analysis identified 15,000 to 20,000 TCR beta sequences associated with HLA alleles, using a false discovery rate threshold of 0.05. Differences between HLA loci emerged in a later analysis of TCR association rates, with DRB1 most and HLA-C fewest.

Details on this clone: Its antigen is unidentified.

The clonotype was recovered from a man younger than 45 in good health and CMV-seronegative. The sequenced sample consisted of PBMCs. This sequence joins TRBV27 and TRBJ1-4; no definite D call. In DNA form, the CDR3 reads TGTGCCAGCAGTCCAGTTAAATTCGGGGATAATGAAAAACTGTTTTTT. Translated: CASSPVKFGDNEKLFF.